This TCR beta chain was recovered during a study of identical twins. TCRdb analysed the 5' RACE reads with MiXCR anew, one entry per CDR3 protein. The repertoire holds about 790,000 distinct CDR3 sequences, with about 20% as singletons. V shed 8 bases, J shed 2 bases, and the junction held 9 bases outside the gene matches. This CDR3 has 14 residues. From germline, CDR1 is MNHNS and CDR2 SASEGT. This same sample was also taken into another study, of T cells expressing NK-cell markers.

The source is a woman aged 18-35 years in good health. The rearrangement joins TRBV6-1 to TRBJ2-7; 7 nucleotides align to TRBD1. The sample taken for sequencing was PBMCs. The CDR3 protein is CASSRQGVTYEQYF. The CDR3 DNA reads TGTGCCAGCTCCAGACAGGGAGTAACCTACGAGCAGTACTTC.